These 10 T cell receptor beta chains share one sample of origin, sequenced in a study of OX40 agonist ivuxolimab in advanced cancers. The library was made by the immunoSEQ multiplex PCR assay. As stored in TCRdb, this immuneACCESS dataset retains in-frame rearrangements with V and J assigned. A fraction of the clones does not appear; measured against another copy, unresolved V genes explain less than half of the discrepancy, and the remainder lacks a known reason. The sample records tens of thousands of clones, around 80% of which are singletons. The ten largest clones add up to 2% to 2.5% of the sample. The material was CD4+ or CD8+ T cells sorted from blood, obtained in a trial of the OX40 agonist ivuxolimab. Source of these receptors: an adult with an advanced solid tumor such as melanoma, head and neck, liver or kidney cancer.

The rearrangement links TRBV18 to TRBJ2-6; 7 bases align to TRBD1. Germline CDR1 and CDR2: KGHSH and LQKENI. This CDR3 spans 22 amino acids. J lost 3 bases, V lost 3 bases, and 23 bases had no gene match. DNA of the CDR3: TGTGCCAGCTCACCCCCGGTAGGGGGCGAAGGTTCGGATTTCGGTGGGGCCAACGTCCTGACTTTC. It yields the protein CASSPPVGGEGSDFGGANVLTF.

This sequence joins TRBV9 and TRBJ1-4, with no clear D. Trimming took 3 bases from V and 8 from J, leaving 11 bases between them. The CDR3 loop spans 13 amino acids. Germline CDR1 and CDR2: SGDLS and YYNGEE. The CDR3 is CASSEHTREKLFF. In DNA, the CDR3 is TGTGCCAGCAGCGAACACACAAGAGAAAAACTGTTTTTT.

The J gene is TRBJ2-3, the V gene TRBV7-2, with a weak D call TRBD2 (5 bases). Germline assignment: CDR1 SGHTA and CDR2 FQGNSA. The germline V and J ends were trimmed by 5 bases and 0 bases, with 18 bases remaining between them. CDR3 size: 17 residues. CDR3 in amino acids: CASSRKNGKASTDTQYF. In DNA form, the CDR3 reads TGTGCCAGCAGCCGAAAAAACGGGAAAGCTAGCACAGATACGCAGTATTTT.

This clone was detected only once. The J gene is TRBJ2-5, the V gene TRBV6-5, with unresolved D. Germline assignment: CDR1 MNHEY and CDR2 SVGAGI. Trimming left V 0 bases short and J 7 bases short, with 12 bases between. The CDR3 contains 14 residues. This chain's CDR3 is CASSYSWDAMTQYF. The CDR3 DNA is TGTGCCAGCAGTTACTCCTGGGATGCGATGACCCAGTACTTC.

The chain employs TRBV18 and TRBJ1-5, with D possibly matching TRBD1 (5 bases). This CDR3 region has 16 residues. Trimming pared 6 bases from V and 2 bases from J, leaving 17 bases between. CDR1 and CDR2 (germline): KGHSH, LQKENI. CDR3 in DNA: TGTGCCAGCTCCTACCAGGGAGGGATTGGCAATCAGCCCCAGCATTTT. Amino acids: CASSYQGGIGNQPQHF. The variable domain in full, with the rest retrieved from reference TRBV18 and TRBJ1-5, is NAGVMQNPRHLVRRRGQEARLRCSPMKGHSHVYWYRQLPEEGLKFMVYLQKENIIDESGMPKERFSAEFPKEGPSILRIQQVVRGDSAAYFCASSYQGGIGNQPQHFGDGTRLSIL.

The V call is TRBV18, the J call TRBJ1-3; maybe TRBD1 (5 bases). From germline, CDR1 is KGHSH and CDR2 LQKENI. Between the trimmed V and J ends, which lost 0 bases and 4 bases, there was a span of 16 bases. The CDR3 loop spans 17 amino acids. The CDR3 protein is CASSPPDGTPRGNTIYF. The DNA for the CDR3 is TGTGCCAGCTCACCACCAGACGGGACCCCCCGGGGAAACACCATATATTTT.

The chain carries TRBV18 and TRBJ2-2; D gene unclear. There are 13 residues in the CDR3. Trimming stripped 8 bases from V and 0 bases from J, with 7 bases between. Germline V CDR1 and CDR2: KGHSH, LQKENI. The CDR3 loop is CASTGSNTGELFF. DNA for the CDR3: TGTGCCAGCACGGGTTCGAACACCGGGGAGCTGTTTTTT.

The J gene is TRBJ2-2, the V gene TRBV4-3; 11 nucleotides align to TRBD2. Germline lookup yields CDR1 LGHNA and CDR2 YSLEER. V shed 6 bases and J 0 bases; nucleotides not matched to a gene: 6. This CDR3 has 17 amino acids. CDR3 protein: CASSKGLAGTNTGELFF. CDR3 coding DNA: TGCGCCAGCAGTAAAGGACTAGCGGGTACGAACACCGGGGAGCTGTTTTTT.

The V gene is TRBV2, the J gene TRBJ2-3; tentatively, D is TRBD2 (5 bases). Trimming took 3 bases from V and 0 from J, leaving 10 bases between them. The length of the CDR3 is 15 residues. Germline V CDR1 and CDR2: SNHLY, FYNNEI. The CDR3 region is CASSEGRTSTDTQYF. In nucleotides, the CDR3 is TGTGCCAGCAGTGAGGGCCGGACTAGCACAGATACGCAGTATTTT.

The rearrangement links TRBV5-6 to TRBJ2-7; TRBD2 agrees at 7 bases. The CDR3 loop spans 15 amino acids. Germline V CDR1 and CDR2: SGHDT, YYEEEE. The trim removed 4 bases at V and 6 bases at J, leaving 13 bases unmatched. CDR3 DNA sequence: TGTGCCAGCAGCCCTAGCGGCGCCATTTGGGGCGAGCAGTACTTC. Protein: CASSPSGAIWGEQYF.